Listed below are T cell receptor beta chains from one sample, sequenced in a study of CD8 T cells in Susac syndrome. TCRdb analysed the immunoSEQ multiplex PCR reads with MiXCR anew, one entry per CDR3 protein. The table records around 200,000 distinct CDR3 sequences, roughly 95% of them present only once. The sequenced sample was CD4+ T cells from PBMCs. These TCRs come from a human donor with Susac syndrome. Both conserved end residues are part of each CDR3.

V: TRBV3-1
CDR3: CASSGLAGRTGELFF

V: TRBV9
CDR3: CASSVGGGGPSTDTQYF

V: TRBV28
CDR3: CASSIAGAPPLSSYNEQFF

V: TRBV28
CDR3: CASADSPQDIYNSPLHF

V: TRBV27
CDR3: CASSSPGLATDTQYF

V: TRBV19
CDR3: CASSIGGGARTDTQYF

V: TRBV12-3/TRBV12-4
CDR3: CASSPLRRETQYF

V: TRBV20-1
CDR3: CSANPMGGGSTDTQYF

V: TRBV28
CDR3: CASSLSLTGELFF

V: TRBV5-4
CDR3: CASSLELAGTDGYTF

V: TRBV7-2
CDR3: CASSQVAADTQYF

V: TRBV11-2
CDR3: CASTVSGGASETQYF

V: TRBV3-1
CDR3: CASSQDLLGGALGGYTF

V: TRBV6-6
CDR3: CASSYGQGYQETQYF

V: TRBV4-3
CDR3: CASSPGGGRARTDTQYF

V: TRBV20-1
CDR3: CSARSGDRAHEQYF

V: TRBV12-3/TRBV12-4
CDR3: CASSVDLGKFAKNIQYF

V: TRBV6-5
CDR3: CASKGPNPGYGYTF

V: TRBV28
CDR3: CASSFDSSYNEQFF

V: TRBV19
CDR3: CASSKGAGRRNTGELFF

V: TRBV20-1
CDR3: CSAPGQAGSPLHF

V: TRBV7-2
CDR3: CASSLGQVYGYTF

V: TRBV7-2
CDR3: CASSRGPAIDEQYF

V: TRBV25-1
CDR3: CASRPSGGADNEQFF

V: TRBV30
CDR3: CAWMHYGYTF

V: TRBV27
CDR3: CASRPGQSQPQHF

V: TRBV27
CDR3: CASRPSLPGAGELFF

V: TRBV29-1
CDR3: CSGGVPNEKLFF